This T cell receptor (beta chain) originates from a study of blood T cell repertoires in COVID-19. Sequencing used immunoSEQ multiplex PCR; TCRdb keeps in-frame clones, though not all of them. Of around 170,000 clones listed, 85% to 90% were seen once; the top ten hold 2.5% to 3%. CDR3 length: 18 amino acids. Germline V gene data show CDR1 as SGDLS and CDR2 as YYNGEE. J was trimmed by 0 bases and V by 0 bases; bases with no gene match: 11. The TCR comes from a young woman with active or convalescent COVID-19. The V call is TRBV9, the J call TRBJ1-2, with 7 bases lining up with TRBD1. Specimen: peripheral blood. The CDR3 region has the DNA TGTGCCAGCAGCGTAGCTACGGCAGGGGGTGATACTAACTATGGCTACACCTTC. Translation gives CASSVATAGGDTNYGYTF. The full variable domain, in which reference TRBV9 and TRBJ1-2 provide the parts outside the CDR3, is DSGVTQTPKHLITATGQRVTLRCSPRSGDLSVYWYQQSLDQGLQFLIQYYNGEERAKGNILERFSAQQFPDLHSELNLSSLELGDSALYFCASSVATAGGDTNYGYTFGSGTRLTVV.